Detailed here is one T cell receptor beta chain. The antigen it recognizes is unknown. No much larger clonotype is one base removed from it; base qualities were not supplied. These data originate in a study of blood T cells in healthy people across ages (dated by TCRdb to between 2014 and 2017). With regard to the full study: In model experiments, template switching captured roughly one uniquely barcoded TCR beta cDNA molecule for every two T cells. Using deep sequencing normalized with unique cDNA molecular identifiers, the study measured how TCR beta repertoire diversity changes with age. The donors were split into four age groups: young (average 16 years), middle-aged (39), aged (approximately 60) and long-lived (roughly 80). To avoid experimental bias, donors of different ages were spread randomly across the sequencing lanes. Two additional independent replicas of 1 million unique cDNA reads from the same blood draw were analyzed for two donors (one aged 18 to 30 and one aged 80 or older).

Library creation used 5' RACE. A second roughly 6 to 11 cycle PCR used a sample-barcoded 5' primer and a J-beta primer mix. A template-switch 5' adaptor carrying 12 random nucleotides introduced a unique molecular identifier onto each TCR beta cDNA molecule. Each sample yielded at least 3 million CDR3-containing paired-end reads. All of the RNA was converted into first-strand cDNA using the Mint cDNA synthesis kit, with a TRBC-specific oligonucleotide serving as the primer. Following uracil-DNA glycosylase treatment, all cDNA underwent a first 18-cycle PCR with the universal primers M1SS and BC2_uni_R. From the authors' description of their analysis: For normalization, 1 million high-quality reads were randomly selected from each sample, with every read carrying a distinct molecular identifier. Reads with shared molecular identifiers were discarded instead of being binned into consensus sequences. MiTCR, run with a Q25 quality threshold and the strictest error-elimination algorithm, handled CDR3 identification, clonotype clustering and error correction. A nonparametric unseen species model with Euler transformation was used to estimate a lower bound on total TCR beta diversity. The raw public data were reprocessed by TCRdb itself: fastp quality trimming at Q25, MiXCR clonotype calling, in-frame beta chains only. CDR3 protein sequences are deduplicated, and each keeps its most common genes and DNA. The V and J calls shown here were made by TCRdb, not taken from the authors' results. The sample table shows 1.5 million to 2 million distinct CDR3 sequences, and roughly 43% are seen once. Approximately 22% of the sample goes to the ten largest clones.

Sequences SGHTA (CDR1) and FQGNSA (CDR2) are obtained from the germline V gene. At the junction V is shortened by 1 base and J by 3 bases, with 15 bases in between. The CDR3 runs 16 amino acids, cysteine and phenylalanine included. This entry keeps only the CDR3 DNA: 48 bases, framed from base 1. Broader findings and caveats from the paper: Bulk unsorted PBMC profiling prevented conclusive comparison of naive and antigen-experienced compartments. Observed TCR beta diversity per million T cells fell roughly linearly with age, and a significant reduction was already apparent by age approximately 40. The long-lived group showed more naive CD4+ T cells, fewer expanded clones and increased TCR diversity than the aged group, suggesting age selection. A strong correlation was found between observed TCR beta diversity and the percentage of naive T cells measured by flow cytometry. Estimates of total diversity based on one million sequenced T cells were considered lower bounds and underestimates. Because the CMV infection status of the donors was unknown, age-related changes in expanded clonotypes may potentially have been confounded.

The donors were roughly 38 Caucasian individuals from Russia, aged 6 to 90 years, who were systemically healthy. About 9.6 milliliters of peripheral blood were collected from each donor into EDTA-treated Vacutainer tubes. PBMCs were isolated by Ficoll-Paque density-gradient centrifugation, with at least 6 million obtained per sample. Total RNA, at least 6 micrograms per sample, was extracted from PBMCs with Trizol reagent. For every donor, flow cytometry on a PBMC aliquot measured the percentage of naive CD45RAhigh/CD27high T cells. Sequenced material: blood. The TCR originated in a human donor in good health. The chain is encoded by TRBV7-2 joined to TRBJ1-2; 5 matching bases give a weak D call of TRBD1. The CDR3 has the sequence CASSLEIVAGYYGYTF. The DNA reads as follows: TGTGCCAGCAGCTTAGAAATCGTAGCAGGGTACTATGGCTACACCTTC. With all but the CDR3 taken from the reference TRBV7-2 and TRBJ1-2 genes, the full variable domain is: GAGVSQSPSNKVTEKGKDVELRCDPISGHTALYWYRQSLGQGLEFLIYFQGNSAPDKSGLPSDRFSAERTGGSVSTLTIQRTQQEDSAVYLCASSLEIVAGYYGYTFGSGTRLTVV.